Listed below are T cell receptor beta chains from one sample, sequenced in a study of CD8+ T cells in alopecia areata. Libraries were prepared by immunoSEQ multiplex PCR; TCRdb keeps only in-frame clonotypes and omits some of them. Among over 110,000 clones listed, approximately 50% were seen once. The sample in question was CD4+ T cells sorted from blood, obtained at week 0. These receptor sequences come from a human donor with alopecia areata. The conserved cysteine and the conserved F or W are not part of the CDR3 here.

V: TRBV4-1; CDR3: ASSQDRAKNTEAF
V: TRBV30; CDR3: AMAEDRYYEQY
V: TRBV20-1; CDR3: SAEGNEQF
V: TRBV7-2; CDR3: ASSLGATRRNTEAF
V: TRBV5-1; CDR3: ASSRGTGSNQPQH
V: TRBV15; CDR3: ATSSLIGTANQPQH
V: TRBV28; CDR3: ASSFLAEEQY
V: TRBV18; CDR3: ASSPERVGGEKLF
V: TRBV27; CDR3: ASSSGTEAF
V: TRBV7-2; CDR3: ASSLGLGETQY
V: TRBV1; CDR3: TSSQGLAGSGEQF
V: TRBV7-2; CDR3: ASSLAGDSTDTQY
V: TRBV4-1; CDR3: ASSRPSGGQWGYT
V: TRBV7-9; CDR3: ASSQRTDTQY
V: TRBV4-1; CDR3: ASSLGSGLAENIQY
V: TRBV29-1; CDR3: SVLITGASGEAF
V: TRBV29-1; CDR3: SVGASHTEAF
V: TRBV28; CDR3: ASRTGNYGYT
V: TRBV7-2; CDR3: ASSLLAGGVGTDTQY
V: TRBV19; CDR3: ASSIRYDRGQETQY
V: TRBV25-1; CDR3: ASSGTGTLTTDTQY
V: TRBV30; CDR3: AWSILGTAEDEQY
V: TRBV6-6; CDR3: ASSYRGRETQY
V: TRBV7-2; CDR3: ASSYRGTSGNTIY
V: TRBV2; CDR3: ASTGTGGNQPQH
V: TRBV29-1; CDR3: SVSPRQSPGGYT
V: TRBV11-2; CDR3: ASSLDPRQITQY
V: TRBV27; CDR3: ASSSTPAGRYGRGGVEQY
V: TRBV30; CDR3: AWSGDLGNQPQH
V: TRBV30; CDR3: AWTGPSGLAGVYSYNEQF
V: TRBV7-2; CDR3: ASSLGSRVYGYT
V: TRBV5-1; CDR3: ASSSVGGSLTGTSSYEQY
V: TRBV9; CDR3: ASSVGKRMNTEAF
V: TRBV7-9; CDR3: ASSLDGSGANVLT
V: TRBV18; CDR3: ASSPLTGTSGRARYEQY
V: TRBV11-1; CDR3: ASSFRLAGGLNEQF
V: TRBV30; CDR3: AWSGKPGTAQY
V: TRBV5-1; CDR3: ASSLQETQY
V: TRBV29-1; CDR3: SGAGTGGAETQY
V: TRBV29-1; CDR3: SVTPSRAEAF